The clone carrying this T cell receptor (beta chain) was counted only a few times. The antigen remains undetermined. From the reads, TCRdb called clonotypes with MiXCR, one entry per CDR3 protein. The profile shows about 62,000 distinct CDR3 sequences, 62% of them singletons. Deletions cut 4 bases from V and 5 bases from J, with 15 bases between. CDR3 size: 14 residues. Germline loops: CDR1 SQVTM, CDR2 ANQGSEA. These data are taken from a study of type 1 regulatory T cells. Study context: T-allo10 is a Tr1-enriched, alloantigen-specific CD4 T cell product made in vitro. Study results and caveats: Compared with non-type 1 regulatory T cells, type 1 regulatory T cells showed a more restricted TCR repertoire.

The receptor was derived from a human donor in good health. The sequencing input was cultured non-Tr1 T cells, either the whole culture or a sorted T cell fraction (not recorded which). The V gene is TRBV29-1, the J gene TRBJ2-1; D may correspond to TRBD1 or TRBD2 (6 bases each). The CDR3 protein is CSVVGGLPNNEQFF. In nucleotides, the CDR3 is TGCAGCGTTGTCGGGGGCCTCCCAAACAATGAGCAGTTCTTC.